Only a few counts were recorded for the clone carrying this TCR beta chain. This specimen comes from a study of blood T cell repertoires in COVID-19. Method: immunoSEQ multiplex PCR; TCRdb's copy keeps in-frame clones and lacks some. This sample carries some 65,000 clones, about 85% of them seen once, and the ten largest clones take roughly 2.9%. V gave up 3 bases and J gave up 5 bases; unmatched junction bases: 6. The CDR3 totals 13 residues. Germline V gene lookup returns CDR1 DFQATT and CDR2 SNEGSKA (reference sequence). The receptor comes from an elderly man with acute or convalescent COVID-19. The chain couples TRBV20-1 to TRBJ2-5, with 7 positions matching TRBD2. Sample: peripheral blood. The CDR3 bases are TGCAGTGCTAGTGGACTAGGAGCGGAGACCCAGTACTTC. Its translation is CSASGLGAETQYF.